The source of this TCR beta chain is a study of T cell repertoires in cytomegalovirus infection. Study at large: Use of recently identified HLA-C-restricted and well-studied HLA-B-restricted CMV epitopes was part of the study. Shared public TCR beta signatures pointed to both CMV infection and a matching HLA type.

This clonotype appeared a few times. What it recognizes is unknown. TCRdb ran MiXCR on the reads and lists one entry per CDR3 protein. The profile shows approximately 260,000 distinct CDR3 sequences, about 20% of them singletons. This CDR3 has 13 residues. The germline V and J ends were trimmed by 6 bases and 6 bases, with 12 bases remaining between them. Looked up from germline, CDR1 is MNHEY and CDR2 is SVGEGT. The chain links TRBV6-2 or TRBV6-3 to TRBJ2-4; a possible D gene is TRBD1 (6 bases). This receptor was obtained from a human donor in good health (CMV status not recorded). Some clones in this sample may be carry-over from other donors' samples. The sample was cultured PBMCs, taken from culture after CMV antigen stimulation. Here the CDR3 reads CASSLDSLNIQYF. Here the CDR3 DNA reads TGTGCCAGCAGCTTGGACAGCCTAAACATTCAGTACTTC.